This T cell receptor (beta chain) emerged from a study of response to subunit inactivated influenza vaccine. TCRdb fed the RT-PCR reads into MiXCR, producing one record per CDR3 protein. This sample carries roughly 700,000 distinct CDR3 sequences, about 14% of them seen once, and the ten largest clones take 6% to 8%. The CDR3 is made up of 17 amino acids. In germline, CDR1 is SGDLS, CDR2 YYNGEE. V was shortened by 0 bases and J by 0 bases, with 10 bases between the two germline ends. Whole-study findings and limits: The authors suggested that few new T cells are recruited per seasonal influenza vaccination.

In this sample, this clonotype turned up a few times. Its matching antigen is unknown. The chain recombines TRBV9 with TRBJ2-6; D is unclear. The input for sequencing was PBMCs from blood, taken less than 15 days before vaccination. The receptor was derived from a middle-aged man who received an inactivated influenza vaccine. The CDR3 DNA reads as TGTGCCAGCAGCGTAGAGGTCTTGGGCTCTGGGGCCAACGTCCTGACTTTC. This sequence encodes CASSVEVLGSGANVLTF.